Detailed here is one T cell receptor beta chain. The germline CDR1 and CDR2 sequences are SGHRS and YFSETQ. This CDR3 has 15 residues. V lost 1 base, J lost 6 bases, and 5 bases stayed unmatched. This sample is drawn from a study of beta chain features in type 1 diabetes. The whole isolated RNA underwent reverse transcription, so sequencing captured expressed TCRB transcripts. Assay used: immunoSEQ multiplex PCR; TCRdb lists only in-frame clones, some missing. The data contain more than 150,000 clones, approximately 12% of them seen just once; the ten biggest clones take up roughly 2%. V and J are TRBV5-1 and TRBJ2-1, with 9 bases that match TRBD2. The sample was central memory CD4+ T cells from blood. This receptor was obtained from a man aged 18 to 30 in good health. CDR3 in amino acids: CASSLRREGLNEQFF. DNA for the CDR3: TGCGCCAGCAGCTTGCGGCGGGAGGGCCTCAATGAGCAGTTCTTC.